What follows are 9 T cell receptor beta chains derived from one specimen sequenced in a study of technical replicates of blood from a handful of donors. Measured with immunoSEQ multiplex PCR; TCRdb has only the in-frame clones, and not every one. The sample consists of 75,000 to 100,000 clones, approximately 95% of them appearing once. Sequencing was performed on T cells isolated from PBMCs. Receptors were obtained from a human donor in good health.

CDR3 amino acids: CASSHVGSGTDTQYF. The CDR3 DNA reads TGTGCCAGCAGCCATGTCGGTAGCGGCACAGATACGCAGTATTTT. The chain combines TRBV4-2 with TRBJ2-3; D is possibly TRBD2 (5 bases). Germline V CDR1 and CDR2: LGHNA, YNFKEQ. V gave up 3 bases and J gave up 1 base, with 11 bases separating them. The CDR3 loop spans 15 amino acids.

The chain uses TRBV7-9 and TRBJ1-5, with TRBD1 matching over 7 bases. V was clipped by 5 bases and J by 2 bases; unmatched bases: 3. Germline V gene data show CDR1 as SEHNR and CDR2 as FQNEAQ (reference sequence). CDR3 size: 14 residues. This CDR3 reads CASSDGQGNQPQHF. CDR3 coding DNA: TGTGCCAGCAGCGACGGACAGGGCAATCAGCCCCAGCATTTT.

The chain joins TRBV14 to TRBJ2-1; 14 nucleotides line up with TRBD2. Trimming removed 3 bases from V and 4 bases from J; junction bases left unmatched: 8. The germline gives CDR1 SGHDN, CDR2 FVKESK. The CDR3 contains 18 residues. CDR3 sequence: CASSHPTSGGDRYNEQFF. The CDR3 nucleotides read TGTGCCAGCAGCCATCCGACTAGCGGGGGGGACCGGTACAATGAGCAGTTCTTC. The complete variable domain, with remaining parts taken from reference TRBV14 and TRBJ2-1, reads EAGVTQFPSHSVIEKGQTVTLRCDPISGHDNLYWYRRVMGKEIKFLLHFVKESKQDESGMPNNRFLAERTGGTYSTLKVQPAELEDSGVYFCASSHPTSGGDRYNEQFFGPGTRLTVL.

The chain links TRBV30 to TRBJ2-2, with 13 bases aligning to TRBD2. The V segment lost 0 bases and the J segment 4 bases; nucleotides outside the gene matches: 2. The germline V gene encodes CDR1 GTSNPN and CDR2 SVGIG (reference sequence). This CDR3 comprises 16 residues. CDR3 region: CAWSVLAGGITGELFF. The CDR3 region has the DNA TGTGCCTGGAGTGTACTAGCGGGGGGGATCACCGGGGAGCTGTTTTTT.

This chain connects TRBV19 to TRBJ2-1, with 9 bases matching TRBD2. Trimming took 5 bases from V and 7 from J; bases not matched to a gene: 27. The CDR3 spans 21 residues. CDR1 is LNHDA and CDR2 is SQIVND in the germline V gene (reference sequence). DNA of the CDR3: TGTGCCAGTAGTTCCCTCTCGACTAGCGGAACCAACCTCAAACGGCTAAATGAGCAGTTCTTC. Translated: CASSSLSTSGTNLKRLNEQFF.

This sequence joins TRBV28 and TRBJ2-1; D may be TRBD1 (6 bases). CDR1 is MDHEN, CDR2 SYDVKM, per germline. The CDR3 runs 15 residues. Between the trimmed V and J ends, which lost 5 bases and 3 bases, there was a span of 14 bases. CDR3 residues: CASSTGQINYNEQFF. DNA for the CDR3: TGTGCCAGCAGTACTGGACAGATCAACTACAATGAGCAGTTCTTC.

The rearrangement uses TRBV6-5 and TRBJ2-1, with TRBD1 matching over 9 bases. Germline V gene lookup returns CDR1 MNHEY and CDR2 SVGAGI. The CDR3 length is 14 residues. V lost 2 bases to trimming and J lost 9 bases; unmatched junction nucleotides: 5. The CDR3 nucleotides read TGTGCCAGCAGTTACCGGGACAGGGTTGGTGAGCAGTTCTTC. It translates to CASSYRDRVGEQFF.

The chain recombines TRBV28 with TRBJ2-7; 7 nucleotides align to TRBD2. The CDR3 length is 13 residues. Trimming cost V 6 bases and J 5 bases; bases outside gene matches: 7. The germline gives CDR1 MDHEN, CDR2 SYDVKM. DNA of the CDR3: TGTGCCAGCAGCCCTCAGAGCGGGAACGAGCAGTACTTC. This gives the protein CASSPQSGNEQYF.

The gene calls are TRBV6-1 and TRBJ2-1, with D maybe TRBD2 (6 bases). The CDR3 spans 15 residues. V was shortened by 3 bases and J by 7 bases, with 16 bases between the two germline ends. Per germline, CDR1 MNHNS and CDR2 SASEGT. The CDR3, as DNA: TGTGCCAGCAGTGAGTTCGATAGGCGGGGAAATGAGCAGTTCTTC. Translation: CASSEFDRRGNEQFF.